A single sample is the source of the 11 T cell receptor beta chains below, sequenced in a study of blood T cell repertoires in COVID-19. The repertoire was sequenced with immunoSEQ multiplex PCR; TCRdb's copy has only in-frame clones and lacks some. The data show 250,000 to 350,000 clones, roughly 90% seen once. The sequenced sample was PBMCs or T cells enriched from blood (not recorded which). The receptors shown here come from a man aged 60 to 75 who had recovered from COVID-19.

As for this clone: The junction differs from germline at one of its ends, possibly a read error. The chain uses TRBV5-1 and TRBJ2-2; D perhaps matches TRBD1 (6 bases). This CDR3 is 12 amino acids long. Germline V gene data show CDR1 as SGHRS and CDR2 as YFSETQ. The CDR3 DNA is TGCGCCTGCAGAGGGGGTACCGGGGAGCTGTTTTTT. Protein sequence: CACRGGTGELFF.

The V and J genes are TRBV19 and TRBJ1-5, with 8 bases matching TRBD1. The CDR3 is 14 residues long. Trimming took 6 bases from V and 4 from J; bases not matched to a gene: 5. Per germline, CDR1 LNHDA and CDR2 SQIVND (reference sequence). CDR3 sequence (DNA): TGTGCCAGTAGAACAGGGGGGAGGAATCAGCCCCAGCATTTT. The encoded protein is CASRTGGRNQPQHF.

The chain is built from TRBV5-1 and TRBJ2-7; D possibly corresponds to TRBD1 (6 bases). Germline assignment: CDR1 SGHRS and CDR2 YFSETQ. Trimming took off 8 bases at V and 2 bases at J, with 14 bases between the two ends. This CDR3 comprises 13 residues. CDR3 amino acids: CASSIGQPYEQYF. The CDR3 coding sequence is TGCGCCAGTAGCATCGGACAGCCCTACGAGCAGTACTTC.

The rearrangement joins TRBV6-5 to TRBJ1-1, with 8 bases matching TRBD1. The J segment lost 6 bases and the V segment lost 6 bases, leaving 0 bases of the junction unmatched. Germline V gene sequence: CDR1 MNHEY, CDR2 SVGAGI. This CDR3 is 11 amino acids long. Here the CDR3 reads CASRTGAEAFF. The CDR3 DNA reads TGTGCCAGCAGGACAGGGGCTGAAGCTTTCTTT.

The CDR3 DNA reads as TGTGCCAGCAGCCAGGAAAACTATGGCTACACCTTC. As protein: CASSQENYGYTF. The chain uses TRBV5-4 and TRBJ1-2; D is unresolved. Trimming took 4 bases from V and 2 from J, leaving 6 bases between them. In germline, CDR1 is SGHNT, CDR2 YYREEE (reference sequence). CDR3 length: 12 residues.

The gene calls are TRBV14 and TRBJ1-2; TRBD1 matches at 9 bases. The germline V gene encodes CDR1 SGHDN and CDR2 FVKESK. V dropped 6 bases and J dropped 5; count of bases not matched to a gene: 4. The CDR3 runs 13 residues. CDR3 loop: CASRSTGGYGYTF. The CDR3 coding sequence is TGTGCCAGCAGATCGACAGGGGGTTATGGCTACACCTTC.

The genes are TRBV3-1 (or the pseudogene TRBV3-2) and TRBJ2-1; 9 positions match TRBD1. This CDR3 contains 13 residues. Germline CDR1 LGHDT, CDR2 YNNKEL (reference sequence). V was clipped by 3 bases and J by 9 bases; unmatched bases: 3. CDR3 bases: TGTGCCAGCAGCCAGACAGGGGGTCTTGAGCAGTTCTTC. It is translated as CASSQTGGLEQFF.

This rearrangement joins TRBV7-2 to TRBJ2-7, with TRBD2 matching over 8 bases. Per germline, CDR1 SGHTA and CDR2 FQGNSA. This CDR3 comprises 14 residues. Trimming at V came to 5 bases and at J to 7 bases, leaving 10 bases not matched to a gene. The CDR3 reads CASSPPGGRREQYF. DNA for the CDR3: TGTGCCAGCAGCCCCCCGGGAGGGAGGAGAGAGCAGTACTTC.

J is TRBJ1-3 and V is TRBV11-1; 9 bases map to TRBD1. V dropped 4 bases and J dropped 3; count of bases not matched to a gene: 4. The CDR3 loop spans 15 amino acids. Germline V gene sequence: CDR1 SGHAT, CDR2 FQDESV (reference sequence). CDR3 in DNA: TGTGCCAGCAGCTCCGGGACAGGGTTTGGAAACACCATATATTTT. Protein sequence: CASSSGTGFGNTIYF.

This chain's CDR3 is CASSLIPSNSYGYTF. The CDR3 DNA is TGTGCCAGCAGTTTGATCCCCAGTAATTCCTATGGCTACACCTTC. The V and J genes are TRBV27 and TRBJ1-2; D gene uncertain. V lost 3 bases, J lost 4 bases, and 15 bases lay in between. CDR1 and CDR2 from the germline V gene are MNHEY and SMNVEV (reference sequence). This CDR3 is 15 amino acids long.

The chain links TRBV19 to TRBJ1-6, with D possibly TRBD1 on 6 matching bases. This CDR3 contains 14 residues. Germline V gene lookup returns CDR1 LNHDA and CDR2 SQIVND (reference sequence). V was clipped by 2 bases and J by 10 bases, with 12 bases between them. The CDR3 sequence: CASSITGGRSPLHF. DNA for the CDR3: TGTGCCAGTAGTATAACTGGGGGCCGGTCACCCCTCCACTTT.